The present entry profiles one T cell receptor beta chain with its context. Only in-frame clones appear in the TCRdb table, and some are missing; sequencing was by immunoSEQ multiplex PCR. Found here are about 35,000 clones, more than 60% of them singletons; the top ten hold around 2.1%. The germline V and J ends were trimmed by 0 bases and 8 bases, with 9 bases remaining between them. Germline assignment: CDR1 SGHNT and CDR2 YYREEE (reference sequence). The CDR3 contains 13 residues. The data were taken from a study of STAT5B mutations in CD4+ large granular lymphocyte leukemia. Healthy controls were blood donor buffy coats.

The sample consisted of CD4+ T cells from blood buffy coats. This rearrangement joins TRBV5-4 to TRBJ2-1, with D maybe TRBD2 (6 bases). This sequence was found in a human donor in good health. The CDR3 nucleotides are TGTGCCAGCAGCTTGGGAGGGACTGATGAGCAGTTCTTC. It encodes CASSLGGTDEQFF.